One and the same sample provided the 8 T cell receptor beta chains below, sequenced in a study of OX40 agonist ivuxolimab in advanced cancers. Sequenced by immunoSEQ multiplex PCR; TCRdb stores in-frame clones only, minus some. The sample consists of about 58,000 clones, less than 90% of them appearing once. The material was CD4+ or CD8+ T cells sorted from blood, obtained in a trial of the OX40 agonist ivuxolimab. These TCRs come from an adult with an advanced solid tumor such as melanoma, head and neck, liver or kidney cancer.

The CDR3 coding sequence is TGTGCCAGTAGTATAGACCTAGCGGGAGGTCGGTACAATGAGCAGTTCTTC. Its translation is CASSIDLAGGRYNEQFF. The rearrangement uses TRBV19 and TRBJ2-1, with TRBD2 matching 11 bases. V lost 0 bases and J lost 4; bases outside the gene matches: 5. This CDR3 contains 17 residues. Per germline, CDR1 LNHDA and CDR2 SQIVND (reference sequence).

CDR3 in DNA: TGTGCCAGCAGCCAAGCTACCGGGACACGGGAGACCCAGTACTTC. Translation gives CASSQATGTRETQYF. This chain joins TRBV4-2 and TRBJ2-5, with D possibly being TRBD1 (6 bases). Germline CDR1 reads LGHNA; CDR2 reads YNFKEQ. The CDR3 spans 15 residues. The germline V and J ends were trimmed by 1 base and 5 bases, with 14 bases remaining between them.

This clone was seen once. V gene TRBV6-6 combines with J gene TRBJ2-7; no firm D call. V lost 5 bases to trimming and J lost 5 bases, with 16 bases between them. Germline V CDR1 and CDR2: MNHNY, SVGAGI (reference sequence). The CDR3 is made up of 14 amino acids. The CDR3 DNA is TGTGCCAGCAGTCTCGGACGGGCTGGGGACGAGCAGTACTTC. This encodes CASSLGRAGDEQYF.

The chain employs TRBV6-1 and TRBJ2-3, with a tentative D call TRBD2 (5 bases). Trimming removed 1 base at V and 10 bases at J, with 12 bases between. Germline V CDR1 and CDR2: MNHNS, SASEGT. The CDR3 covers 13 residues. CDR3 in amino acids: CASSEVRAGAQYF. The CDR3 DNA sequence: TGTGCCAGCAGTGAAGTCCGGGCGGGTGCGCAGTATTTT.

The chain couples TRBV5-1 to TRBJ2-1; 13 bases line up with TRBD2. This CDR3 spans 16 amino acids. Germline V CDR1 and CDR2: SGHRS, YFSETQ. V was pared by 4 bases and J by 2 bases, with 3 bases of the junction left unmatched. CDR3 sequence reads: CASSEGLAGTYNEQFF. The DNA for the CDR3 is TGCGCCAGCAGCGAGGGACTAGCGGGGACCTACAATGAGCAGTTCTTC.

The chain links TRBV5-1 to TRBJ2-1; 8 positions agree with TRBD1. The CDR3 is 16 amino acids. Trimming cost V 0 bases and J 5 bases; bases outside gene matches: 7. CDR1 and CDR2 (germline): SGHRS, YFSETQ. In DNA, the CDR3 is TGCGCCAGCAGCTTGGGGGACAGGATCCTAGACAATGAGCAGTTCTTC. Its protein is CASSLGDRILDNEQFF.

The genes are TRBV30 and TRBJ1-6; D may be TRBD1 (5 bases). V shed 5 bases and J shed 5 bases, with 7 bases lying between them. This CDR3 has 12 amino acids. Germline-derived CDR1 and CDR2 are GTSNPN and SVGIG (reference sequence). DNA for the CDR3: TGTGCCTGGTCCAGGGATAATTCACCCCTCCACTTT. Protein sequence: CAWSRDNSPLHF.

The chain is built from TRBV6-1 and TRBJ1-1; D remains unclear. This CDR3 has 13 residues. The ends were cut back, 5 bases at V and 8 bases at J, with 15 bases in the middle. Looked up from germline, CDR1 is MNHNS and CDR2 is SASEGT. CDR3 amino acids: CASSYIGQAEAFF. As DNA, the CDR3 is TGTGCCAGCAGTTATATTGGGCAAGCCGAAGCTTTCTTT.